Presented here are 24 T cell receptor beta chains from one specimen sequenced in a study of identical twins. Each CDR3 protein is one row after TCRdb ran MiXCR on the 5' RACE reads. The sample yields 570,000 or so distinct CDR3 sequences, more than 9% seen once. These data were also filed under a second study, of yellow fever vaccine responses in identical twins.

The sequenced sample consisted of PBMCs. These receptors were taken from a woman aged 18-29 years in good health.

The V gene is TRBV27, the J gene TRBJ2-7; D is uncertain. Germline V gives CDR1 MNHEY, CDR2 SMNVEV (reference sequence). Between the trimmed V and J ends, which lost 2 bases and 6 bases, there was a span of 14 bases. CDR3 length equals 14 residues. The DNA for the CDR3 is TGTGCCAGCAGTTTACTCCGAACCCTGGGCGAGCAGTACTTC. It is translated as CASSLLRTLGEQYF.

The rearrangement joins TRBV7-9 to TRBJ2-5; 8 nucleotides agree with TRBD2. This CDR3 contains 16 residues. Germline CDR1 is SEHNR and CDR2 is FQNEAQ (reference sequence). Trimming took 1 base from V and 0 from J; bases not matched to a gene: 4. DNA of the CDR3: TGTGCCAGCAGCTTAGTGGGAGCGGGAGACCAAGAGACCCAGTACTTC. Amino acids: CASSLVGAGDQETQYF.

The J gene is TRBJ2-1, the V gene TRBV7-9, with D possibly matching TRBD1 (6 bases). V was trimmed by 6 bases and J by 3 bases, leaving 15 bases between them. The germline V gene has CDR1 SEHNR and CDR2 FQNEAQ (reference sequence). The CDR3 is made up of 15 amino acids. The CDR3 DNA follows: TGTGCCAGCAGTCCAAGGACAGCCCGCTACAATGAGCAGTTCTTC. Its translation: CASSPRTARYNEQFF.

This clonotype has more than one count but fewer than ten. This chain links TRBV27 with TRBJ2-2, with unresolved D. Trimming stripped 4 bases from V and 3 bases from J, with 9 bases between. This CDR3 is 14 amino acids long. CDR1 and CDR2 (germline): MNHEY, SMNVEV (reference sequence). The CDR3 protein is CASSSAVDTGELFF. The CDR3 DNA reads TGTGCCAGCAGTTCAGCAGTTGACACCGGGGAGCTGTTTTTT.

This clonotype has more than one count but fewer than ten. This chain links TRBV28 with TRBJ2-1, with D unclear. The CDR3 totals 11 residues. V was trimmed by 6 bases and J by 5 bases, leaving 5 bases between them. Germline CDR1 MDHEN, CDR2 SYDVKM. Here the CDR3 DNA reads TGTGCCAGCAGAAAGAACAATGAGCAGTTCTTC. It codes for CASRKNNEQFF.

This clonotype turned up a few times. The chain has TRBV7-9 and TRBJ2-5; TRBD1 matches 8 bases. CDR1 is SEHNR and CDR2 is FQNEAQ in the germline V gene (reference sequence). The CDR3 consists of 14 residues. Trimming at V came to 5 bases and at J to 5 bases, leaving 7 bases not matched to a gene. The CDR3 DNA reads TGTGCCAGCAGCGTGACAGGGGTTTGGGAGACCCAGTACTTC. Translated: CASSVTGVWETQYF.

This clonotype was picked up a small number of times. The genes are TRBV19 and TRBJ2-1, with 8 bases lining up with TRBD2. Germline trimming cut 6 bases from V and 6 bases from J; bases unmatched to any gene: 10. This CDR3 has 15 amino acids. Germline loops: CDR1 LNHDA, CDR2 SQIVND (reference sequence). The CDR3: CASRGLDYPFNEQFF. CDR3 DNA sequence: TGTGCCAGTAGGGGACTAGATTATCCTTTCAATGAGCAGTTCTTC.

As to this clonotype: One junction end does not reproduce the germline sequence, and a read error may be involved. The CDR3 DNA reads as TGTGCCAGCAGCTCCAGGGGGCTCACTGGGGTGCTGTTTTTT. Its translation: CASSSRGLTGVLFF. The chain joins TRBV7-9 to TRBJ2-2; 8 positions match TRBD1. The CDR3 consists of 14 residues. Germline CDR1 reads SEHNR; CDR2 reads FQNEAQ (reference sequence).

The gene calls are TRBV6-1 and TRBJ2-3; a weak D match, TRBD1 (6 bases). The CDR3 is 15 amino acids. Germline V gene data show CDR1 as MNHNS and CDR2 as SASEGT. Trimming took off 10 bases at V and 2 bases at J, with 19 bases between the two ends. CDR3 sequence (DNA): TGTGCCACCTCCCGTCGACAGGCGCCCACAGATACGCAGTATTTT. Its protein product is CATSRRQAPTDTQYF.

This clonotype turned up a few times. The chain recombines TRBV10-3 with TRBJ1-1; D unclear. V lost 0 bases and J lost 1, with 12 bases in between. Germline-derived CDR1 and CDR2 are ENHRY and SYGVKD. The CDR3 totals 16 residues. CDR3 region: CAISESIGVQNTEAFF. As DNA, the CDR3 is TGTGCCATCAGTGAGTCGATTGGGGTGCAGAACACTGAAGCTTTCTTT.

The chain uses TRBV27 and TRBJ2-1; 7 nucleotides agree with TRBD2. J was trimmed by 0 bases and V by 5 bases; bases with no gene match: 13. CDR3 length equals 18 residues. Germline V CDR1 and CDR2: MNHEY, SMNVEV (reference sequence). As DNA, the CDR3 is TGTGCCAGCAGTCCCGACGAGGGAGCGGGGTACTCCTACAATGAGCAGTTCTTC. This gives the protein CASSPDEGAGYSYNEQFF.

This clonotype was seen only a few times. The V and J genes are TRBV6-1 and TRBJ1-1; D gene unclear. The CDR3 has 14 residues. The germline gives CDR1 MNHNS, CDR2 SASEGT. V lost 6 bases to trimming and J lost 10 bases, with 21 bases between them. CDR3 protein: CASRGTGGSMGAFF. The CDR3 nucleotides read TGTGCCAGCAGGGGCACCGGAGGGTCGATGGGAGCTTTCTTT.

This clonotype has a handful of counts. The chain joins TRBV20-1 to TRBJ2-7, with 8 bases that match TRBD2. The germline gives CDR1 DFQATT, CDR2 SNEGSKA (reference sequence). This CDR3 comprises 13 residues. Trimming removed 2 bases from V and 6 bases from J; junction bases left unmatched: 6. CDR3 nucleotide sequence: TGCAGTGCTAGAACCGGGACTAGTCGCGAGCAGTACTTC. Its translation is CSARTGTSREQYF.

The chain combines TRBV19 with TRBJ2-1; no definite D call. Looked up from germline, CDR1 is LNHDA and CDR2 is SQIVND (reference sequence). Trimming pared 5 bases from V and 8 bases from J, leaving 16 bases between. CDR3 length equals 14 residues. DNA of the CDR3: TGTGCCAGTAGTCGTAACCCTTTTAAGTATGAGCAGTTCTTC. This encodes CASSRNPFKYEQFF.

The chain joins TRBV15 to TRBJ2-5; a possible D gene is TRBD1 (5 bases). The V end was cut by 0 bases, the J end by 5 bases, with 19 bases between. Germline V lookup: CDR1 LNHNV, CDR2 YYDKDF (reference sequence). This CDR3 contains 17 residues. In DNA form, the CDR3 reads TGTGCCACCAGCAGAGATTTAGAAAGGGGCGGTGGGGAGACCCAGTACTTC. Amino acid sequence: CATSRDLERGGGETQYF.

There are a few counts of this clonotype. The rearrangement uses TRBV2 and TRBJ2-1; D gene unclear. CDR3 size: 14 residues. Germline CDR1 SNHLY, CDR2 FYNNEI. V was shortened by 2 bases and J by 9 bases, with 14 bases between the two germline ends. The CDR3 reads CASSEILGIGEQFF. CDR3 coding DNA: TGTGCCAGCAGTGAAATTTTAGGGATCGGTGAGCAGTTCTTC.

This chain links TRBV12-3 or TRBV12-4 with TRBJ2-1, with 9 bases lining up with TRBD2. V lost 5 bases to trimming and J lost 6 bases; unmatched junction nucleotides: 5. The CDR3 contains 14 residues. CDR3 DNA sequence: TGTGCCAGCAGTCGACTAGCGGCAATCAATGAGCAGTTCTTC. This sequence encodes CASSRLAAINEQFF.

This clonotype was seen a few times. The V call is TRBV20-1, the J call TRBJ2-7; D gene unclear. Germline V gives CDR1 DFQATT, CDR2 SNEGSKA (reference sequence). Trimming pared 0 bases from V and 3 bases from J, leaving 18 bases between. The CDR3 spans 16 residues. The CDR3 region is CSARDNLRLSDYEQYF. The CDR3 nucleotides read TGCAGTGCTAGAGACAATTTGCGGCTCTCGGACTACGAGCAGTACTTC.

This clonotype was seen at least ten times. The V call is TRBV20-1, the J call TRBJ2-4; D unclear. The CDR3 contains 14 residues. CDR1 and CDR2 (germline): DFQATT, SNEGSKA (reference sequence). Trimming stripped 3 bases from V and 0 bases from J, with 9 bases between. CDR3: CSASRSLAKNIQYF. CDR3 in DNA: TGCAGTGCTAGTAGGAGTCTAGCCAAAAACATTCAGTACTTC.

This clonotype was recorded a few times. The gene calls are TRBV12-3 or TRBV12-4 and TRBJ1-4; no clear D gene. The length of the CDR3 is 13 residues. V lost 7 bases to trimming and J lost 5 bases, with 11 bases between them. The CDR3 nucleotides read TGTGCCAGCAAACAAGCCCTAAATGAAAAACTGTTTTTT. Translation: CASKQALNEKLFF.

This clonotype was seen many times. The V call is TRBV25-1, the J call TRBJ2-5; TRBD1 might be the D (6 bases). Per germline, CDR1 MGHDK and CDR2 SYGVNS. The CDR3 is 15 residues long. Trimming took 3 bases from V and 4 from J, leaving 15 bases between them. The CDR3 coding sequence is TGTGCCAGCAGTGACACGGACAGAAAAAGAGAGACCCAGTACTTC. It translates to CASSDTDRKRETQYF.

This clonotype was seen more than once but under ten times. The genes are TRBV2 and TRBJ2-4; 11 bases fit TRBD1. J lost 9 bases, V lost 4 bases, and 8 bases had no gene match. This CDR3 has 15 amino acids. The V gene's germline CDR1 is SNHLY and CDR2 FYNNEI. The CDR3 is CASSGYMGTGGIQYF. The CDR3 bases are TGTGCCAGCAGTGGCTATATGGGGACAGGGGGCATTCAGTACTTC.

In its sample, this clonotype was seen a few times. This rearrangement joins TRBV4-3 to TRBJ1-1, with a tentative D call TRBD1 (6 bases). This CDR3 contains 17 residues. V was shortened by 0 bases and J by 1 base, with 15 bases between the two germline ends. The germline V gene has CDR1 LGHNA and CDR2 YSLEER. CDR3 nucleotide sequence: TGCGCCAGCAGCCAAGATACCCCGACAGGTTCGAACACTGAAGCTTTCTTT. Residues: CASSQDTPTGSNTEAFF.

This clonotype was seen a handful of times. The V and J genes are TRBV7-3 and TRBJ2-1; 9 bases agree with TRBD2. Looked up from germline, CDR1 is SGHTA and CDR2 is FQGTGA. The CDR3 contains 16 residues. The trim removed 2 bases at V and 8 bases at J, leaving 10 bases unmatched. Here the CDR3 reads CASSLVGGGGQDEQFF. CDR3 bases: TGTGCCAGCAGCTTAGTTGGCGGGGGGGGCCAGGATGAGCAGTTCTTC.